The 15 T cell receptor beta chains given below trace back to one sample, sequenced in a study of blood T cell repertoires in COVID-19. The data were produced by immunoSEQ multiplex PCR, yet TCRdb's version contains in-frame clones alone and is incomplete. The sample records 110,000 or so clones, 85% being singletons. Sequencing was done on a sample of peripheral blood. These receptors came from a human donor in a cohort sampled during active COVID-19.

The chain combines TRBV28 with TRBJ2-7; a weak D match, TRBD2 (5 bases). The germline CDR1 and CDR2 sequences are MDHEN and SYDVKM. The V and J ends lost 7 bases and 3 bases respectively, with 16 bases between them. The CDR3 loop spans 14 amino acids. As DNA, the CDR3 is TGTGCCAGCATGTCAACTAGGAAGGTCTACGAGCAGTACTTC. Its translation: CASMSTRKVYEQYF.

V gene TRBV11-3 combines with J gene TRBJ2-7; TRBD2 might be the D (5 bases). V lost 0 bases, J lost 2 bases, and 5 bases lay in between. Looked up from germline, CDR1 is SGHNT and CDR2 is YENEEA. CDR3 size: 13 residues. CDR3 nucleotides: TGTGCCAGCAGCTTAGACGGGACCTACGAGCAGTACTTC. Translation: CASSLDGTYEQYF.

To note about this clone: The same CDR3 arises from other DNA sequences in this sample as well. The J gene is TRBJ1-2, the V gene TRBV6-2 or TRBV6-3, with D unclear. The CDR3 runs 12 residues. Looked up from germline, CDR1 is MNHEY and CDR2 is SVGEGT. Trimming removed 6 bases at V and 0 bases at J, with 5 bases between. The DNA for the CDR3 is TGTGCCAGCAGCACAGCTAACTATGGCTACACCTTC. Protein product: CASSTANYGYTF.

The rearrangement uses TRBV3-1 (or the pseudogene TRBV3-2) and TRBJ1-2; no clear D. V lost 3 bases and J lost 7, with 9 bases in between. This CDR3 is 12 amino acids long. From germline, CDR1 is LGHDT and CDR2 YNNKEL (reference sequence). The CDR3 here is CASSQAVGGYTF. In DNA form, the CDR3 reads TGTGCCAGCAGCCAGGCAGTTGGTGGCTACACCTTC.

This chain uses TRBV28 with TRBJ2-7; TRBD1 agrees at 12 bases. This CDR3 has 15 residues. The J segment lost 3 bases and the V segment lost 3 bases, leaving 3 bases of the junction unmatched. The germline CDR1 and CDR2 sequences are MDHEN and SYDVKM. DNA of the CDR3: TGTGCCAGCAGTTTGGGACAGGGGGCCTTCTACGAGCAGTACTTC. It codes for CASSLGQGAFYEQYF. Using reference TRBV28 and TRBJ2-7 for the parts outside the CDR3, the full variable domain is DVKVTQSSRYLVKRTGEKVFLECVQDMDHENMFWYRQDPGLGLRLIYFSYDVKMKEKGDIPEGYSVSREKKERFSLILESASTNQTSMYLCASSLGQGAFYEQYFGPGTRLTVT.

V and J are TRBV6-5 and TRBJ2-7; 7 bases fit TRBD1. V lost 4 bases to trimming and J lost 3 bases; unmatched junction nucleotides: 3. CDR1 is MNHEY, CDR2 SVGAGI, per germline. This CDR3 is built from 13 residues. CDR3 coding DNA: TGTGCCAGCAGTTCCAGGGGGTACTACGAGCAGTACTTC. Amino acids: CASSSRGYYEQYF.

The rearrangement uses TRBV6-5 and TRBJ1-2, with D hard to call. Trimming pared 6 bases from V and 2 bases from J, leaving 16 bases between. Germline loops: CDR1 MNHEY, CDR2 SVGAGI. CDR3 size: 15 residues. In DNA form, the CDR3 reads TGTGCCAGCAGCCGGTTGCAGGTCAGCAACTATGGCTACACCTTC. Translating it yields CASSRLQVSNYGYTF.

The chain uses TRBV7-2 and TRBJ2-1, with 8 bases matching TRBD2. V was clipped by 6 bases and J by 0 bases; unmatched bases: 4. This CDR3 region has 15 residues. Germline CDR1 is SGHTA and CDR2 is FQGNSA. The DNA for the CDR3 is TGTGCCAGCAGGAACGGGGGGGGCTCCTACAATGAGCAGTTCTTC. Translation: CASRNGGGSYNEQFF.

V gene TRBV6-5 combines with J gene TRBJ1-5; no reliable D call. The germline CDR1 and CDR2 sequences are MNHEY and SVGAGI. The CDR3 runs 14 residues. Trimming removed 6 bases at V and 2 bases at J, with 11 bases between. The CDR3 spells CASSPRGGNQPQHF. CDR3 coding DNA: TGTGCCAGCAGCCCCCGGGGTGGCAATCAGCCCCAGCATTTT.

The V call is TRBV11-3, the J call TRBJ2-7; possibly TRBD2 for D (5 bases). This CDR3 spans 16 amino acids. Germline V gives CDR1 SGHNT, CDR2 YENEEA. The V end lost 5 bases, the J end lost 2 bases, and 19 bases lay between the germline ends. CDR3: CASSPAAGSNPYEQYF. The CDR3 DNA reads TGTGCCAGCAGCCCCGCGGCGGGCAGCAACCCCTACGAGCAGTACTTC.

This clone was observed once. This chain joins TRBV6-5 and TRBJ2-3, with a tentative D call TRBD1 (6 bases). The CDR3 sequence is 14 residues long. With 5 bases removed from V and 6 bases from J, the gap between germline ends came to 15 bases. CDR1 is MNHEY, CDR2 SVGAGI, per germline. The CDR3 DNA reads TGTGCCAGCAGTCAGGCAGCAGGGGAGGATACGCAGTATTTT. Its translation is CASSQAAGEDTQYF.

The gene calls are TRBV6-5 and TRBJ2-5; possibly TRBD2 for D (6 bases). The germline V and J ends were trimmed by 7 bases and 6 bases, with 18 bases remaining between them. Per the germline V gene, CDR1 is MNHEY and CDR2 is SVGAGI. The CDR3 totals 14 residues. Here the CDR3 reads CASNPLREAKTQYF. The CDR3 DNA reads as TGTGCCAGCAACCCCCTAAGGGAGGCCAAGACCCAGTACTTC.

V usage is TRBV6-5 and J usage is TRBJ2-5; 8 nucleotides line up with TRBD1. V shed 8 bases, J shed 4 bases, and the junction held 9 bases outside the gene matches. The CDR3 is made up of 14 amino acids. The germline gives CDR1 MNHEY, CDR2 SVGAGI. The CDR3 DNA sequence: TGTGCCAGCCGTCCCCGACAGGGGAGAGAGACCCAGTACTTC. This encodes CASRPRQGRETQYF.

The DNA of the CDR3 is TGTGCCAGCAGGCCGGGACAGTCGTATGAAAAACTGTTTTTT. This gives the protein CASRPGQSYEKLFF. This chain uses TRBV6-5 with TRBJ1-4, with 7 bases aligning to TRBD1. Germline V gene data show CDR1 as MNHEY and CDR2 as SVGAGI. V lost 6 bases and J lost 6; bases outside the gene matches: 7. This CDR3 has 14 amino acids.

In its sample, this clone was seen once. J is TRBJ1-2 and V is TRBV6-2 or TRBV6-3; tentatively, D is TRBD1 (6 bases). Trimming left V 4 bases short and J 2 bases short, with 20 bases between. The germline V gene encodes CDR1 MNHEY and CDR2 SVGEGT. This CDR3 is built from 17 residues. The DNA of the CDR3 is TGTGCCAGCAGTTCCCCTATTTCGACAGGAATGAACTATGGCTACACCTTC. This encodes CASSSPISTGMNYGYTF.